These 2 T cell receptor beta chains were sequenced from one sample in a study of blood T cell repertoires in COVID-19. Some clones are missing from TCRdb's copy, which holds only in-frame ones; the method was immunoSEQ multiplex PCR. The sample holds about 170,000 clones, about 85% seen once. Sequencing was carried out using peripheral blood. These receptors originate from a woman aged 70-85 years with COVID-19, enrolled during active disease.

The chain has TRBV2 and TRBJ2-5; 8 nucleotides match TRBD2. V lost 7 bases and J lost 7; bases outside the gene matches: 11. The CDR3 totals 14 residues. The germline V gene has CDR1 SNHLY and CDR2 FYNNEI. The CDR3 here is CASTTGGGGATQYF. For the CDR3, the DNA is TGTGCCAGCACCACGGGAGGGGGAGGCGCGACCCAGTACTTC.

V gene TRBV27 combines with J gene TRBJ1-2; maybe TRBD1 (6 bases). The ends were cut back, 3 bases at V and 2 bases at J, with 10 bases in the middle. Germline CDR1 and CDR2: MNHEY and SMNVEV (reference sequence). The CDR3 contains 14 residues. As DNA, the CDR3 is TGTGCCAGCAGTTTGCGGGGGGGCAACTATGGCTACACCTTC. Its protein product is CASSLRGGNYGYTF.